This T cell receptor (beta chain) emerged from a study of response to subunit inactivated influenza vaccine. In its sample, this clonotype was seen a few times. The CDR3 has 14 residues. Germline V gives CDR1 SGHRS, CDR2 YFSETQ. V lost 0 bases and J 7 bases, leaving 14 bases between the germline ends. TCRdb redid the calling of the RT-PCR reads with MiXCR, one entry per CDR3 protein. The sample carries roughly 790,000 distinct CDR3 sequences, around 20% recorded once. This material consisted of PBMCs from blood, taken roughly 5 days after vaccination. The receptor was derived from a man in his fifties who received an inactivated influenza vaccine. The rearrangement uses TRBV5-1 and TRBJ2-7; D remains unclear. In DNA form, the CDR3 reads TGCGCCAGCAGCTTGGACAGCCGGGCCGGAGAGCAGTACTTC. This codes for CASSLDSRAGEQYF.